A selection of T cell receptor beta chains follows, all from one sample in a study of blood T cell repertoires in COVID-19. The protocol was immunoSEQ multiplex PCR, while the TCRdb copy is restricted to in-frame clones and leaves out a portion. The sample lists about 190,000 clones, about 80% occurring once. The sequenced sample was peripheral blood. The receptors come from a man between 25 and 39 years old with active or convalescent COVID-19. The CDR3 runs from the conserved cysteine through the conserved F or W. A D gene is named only where the DNA matches it firmly. Rows give clone size only sometimes, using once, few, many, or a class for an expanded clone.

TRBV5-1,NA,NA,TRBJ1-2,TGCGCCAGCAGCTTGTTTGCGGGCAGCATCGCAGACTTC,CASSLFAGSIADF
TRBV18,NA,NA,TRBJ2-3,TGTGCCAGCTCACTAAACGACATAAGCACAGATACGCAGTATTTT,CASSLNDISTDTQYF
TRBV6-1,NA,NA,TRBJ1-5,TGTGCCAGCAGTGACGGGAATCAGCCCCAGCATTTT,CASSDGNQPQHF
TRBV24-1,NA,TRBD2,TRBJ2-2,TGTGCCACCAGTGATTCTCTAGCGGGGGGACCCACCGGGGAGCTGTTTTTT,CATSDSLAGGPTGELFF
TRBV5-5,NA,TRBD1,TRBJ1-2,TGTGCCAGCAGCCAGACAGGGGGCTATGGCTACACCTTC,CASSQTGGYGYTF
TRBV6-5,NA,TRBD1,TRBJ1-5,TGTGCCAGCAGTTACTCAAACAGGGGCGATCAGCCCCAGCATTTT,CASSYSNRGDQPQHF
TRBV25-1,NA,NA,TRBJ2-3,TGTGCCAGCAGTGACCTAGATACGCAGTATTTT,CASSDLDTQYF
TRBV6-5,NA,NA,TRBJ1-6,TGTGCCAGCAGGGAGCGAGTTGGGTCACCCCTCCACTTT,CASRERVGSPLHF
TRBV18,NA,NA,TRBJ1-1,TGTGCCAGCTCACCCCCAGTCCAGGGAATGAACACTGAAGCTTTCTTT,CASSPPVQGMNTEAFF
TRBV7-9,NA,NA,TRBJ1-2,TGTGCCAGCAGCTTGTCCGGGGGAGCTAACTATGGCTACACCTTC,CASSLSGGANYGYTF
TRBV30,NA,NA,TRBJ1-1,TGTGCCTGGAATAGGGACATGAACACTGAAGCTTTCTTT,CAWNRDMNTEAFF
TRBV3-1/TRBV3-2,NA,NA,TRBJ1-2,TGTGCCAGCAGTCGGACAGAAACCGGCTACACCTTC,CASSRTETGYTF
TRBV6-5,NA,NA,TRBJ1-2,TGTGCCAGCAGTAACGTCCAGGGGTTCTATGGCTACACCTTC,CASSNVQGFYGYTF
TRBV27,NA,TRBD1,TRBJ2-7,TGTGCCAGCACTTCAGGGGGCAATATCGACGAGCAGTACTTC,CASTSGGNIDEQYF
TRBV6-1,NA,NA,TRBJ1-2,TGTGCCAGCAGTGAAGGTGGGACGGGAGGTTGGTTCTATGGCTACACCTTC,CASSEGGTGGWFYGYTF
TRBV2,NA,TRBD2,TRBJ2-5,TGTGCCAGCAGAAAACTAGCGGGTGGAGAGACCCAGTACTTC,CASRKLAGGETQYF
TRBV5-1,NA,NA,TRBJ2-3,TGCGCCAGCAGCCCTGTTCCCTCCCCTGGGTTACTTGGGCCTTCAGATACGCAGTATTTT,CASSPVPSPGLLGPSDTQYF
TRBV5-6,NA,TRBD1,TRBJ1-1,TGTGCCAGCAACCGACAGGGACTGAACACTGAAGCTTTCTTT,CASNRQGLNTEAFF
TRBV5-4,NA,NA,TRBJ1-3,TGTGCCAGCAGCTCGGGGGGCATTCGCTCTGGAAACACCATATATTTT,CASSSGGIRSGNTIYF
TRBV2,once,NA,TRBJ1-1,TGTGCCAGCAGCTCAGACAACAGGCTCCCGGGCATGAACACTGAAGCTTTCTTT,CASSSDNRLPGMNTEAFF
TRBV5-5,NA,TRBD2,TRBJ2-1,TGTGCCAGCCAAGACTTTGCGGGAGGGAATGAGCAGTTCTTC,CASQDFAGGNEQFF
TRBV29-1,NA,TRBD1,TRBJ2-2,TGCAGCGGTACCGGGACAGGGGGCACCGGGGAGCTGTTTTTT,CSGTGTGGTGELFF
TRBV9,NA,NA,TRBJ2-5,TGTGCCAGCAGCGTAGCGACAAACCAAGAGACCCAGTACTTC,CASSVATNQETQYF
TRBV2,NA,NA,TRBJ1-5,TGTGCCAGCAGTGACCCAGGTAATCAGCCCCAGCATTTT,CASSDPGNQPQHF
TRBV7-2,few,TRBD1,TRBJ1-2,TGTGCCAGCAGCCCGGGGACAGGGGGACATGGCTACACCTTC,CASSPGTGGHGYTF
TRBV6-5,NA,NA,TRBJ1-1,TGTGCCAGCAGTTACAATGAGGGAGTCGTCACTGAAGCTTTCTTT,CASSYNEGVVTEAFF
TRBV12-3/TRBV12-4,NA,TRBD1,TRBJ1-2,TGTGCCAGCAGTTTCACAGGGGGCTATGGCTACACCTTC,CASSFTGGYGYTF
TRBV29-1,NA,NA,TRBJ1-2,TGCAGCGTTCCGGCGGGGGGGAGCTATGGCTACACCTTC,CSVPAGGSYGYTF
TRBV3-1/TRBV3-2,NA,TRBD2,TRBJ2-2,TGTGCCAGCAGCCAACTTAGCGGGGGGGCCACCGGGGAGCTGTTTTTT,CASSQLSGGATGELFF
TRBV5-6,NA,TRBD1,TRBJ2-7,TGTGCCAGCAGCTTGGGACAGGGACCCTACGAGCAGTACTTC,CASSLGQGPYEQYF
TRBV7-2,NA,TRBD1,TRBJ1-2,TGTGCCAGCAGCTTAAGTATGGCCAGGGGGCGCGATGGCTACACCTTC,CASSLSMARGRDGYTF
TRBV7-8,NA,NA,TRBJ2-1,TGTGCCAGCAGCTTGGACAACTCCTACAATGAGCAGTTCTTC,CASSLDNSYNEQFF
TRBV6-5,few,NA,TRBJ2-4,TGTGCCAGCACCTCATCGATCGGAAACATTCAGTACTTC,CASTSSIGNIQYF
TRBV19,NA,TRBD1,TRBJ2-1,TGTGCCAGTTTAACAGGGGTTGAGCAGTTCTTC,CASLTGVEQFF
TRBV19,NA,NA,TRBJ1-3,TGTGCCAGTAGCCGGGGGGGACCCCCGGGCCCTGGAAACACCATATATTTT,CASSRGGPPGPGNTIYF
TRBV3-1/TRBV3-2,NA,TRBD1,TRBJ2-1,TGTGCCAGCAGTCGACAGGGGGCTGAGCAGTTCTTC,CASSRQGAEQFF
TRBV6-2/TRBV6-3,NA,NA,TRBJ1-1,TGTGCCAGCAGTTCTTATGTGTTGAACACTGAAGCTTTCTTT,CASSSYVLNTEAFF
TRBV13,NA,NA,TRBJ1-5,TGTGCCAGCAGCTTAGGCGGGAACAATCAGCCCCAGCATTTT,CASSLGGNNQPQHF
TRBV19,NA,TRBD1,TRBJ1-2,TGTGCCAGTAGAGCTATAAGAGACCGGGACAGCCCTATTTACTATGGCTACACCTTC,CASRAIRDRDSPIYYGYTF
TRBV25-1,NA,NA,TRBJ1-6,TGTGCCAGTGGTACAGCCCAGAGTTCACCCCTCCACTTT,CASGTAQSSPLHF
TRBV6-2/TRBV6-3,NA,TRBD2,TRBJ2-2,TGTGCCAGCAGTTACTCTCTAGCGGGAGGGACGAACACCGGGGAGCTGTTTTTT,CASSYSLAGGTNTGELFF
TRBV5-1,NA,NA,TRBJ2-7,TGCGCCAGCAGCTTTCCGGGTTCCGAGCAGTACTTC,CASSFPGSEQYF
TRBV6-6,NA,NA,TRBJ1-2,TGTGCCAGCAGTTACTCGGGAGCGAACTATGGCTACACCTTC,CASSYSGANYGYTF
TRBV3-1/TRBV3-2,NA,NA,TRBJ1-1,TGTGCCAGCAGCCAAATTGCGTACACTGAAGCTTTCTTT,CASSQIAYTEAFF
TRBV6-2/TRBV6-3,NA,TRBD2,TRBJ2-3,TGTGCCAGCAGTTATCCCGGACTAGCGGGACCAGATACGCAGTATTTT,CASSYPGLAGPDTQYF
TRBV7-9,NA,TRBD1,TRBJ2-7,TGTGCCAGCAGCACCCGGGACAGGGACTACGAGCAGTACTTC,CASSTRDRDYEQYF
TRBV11-3,NA,NA,TRBJ2-4,TGTGCCAGCAGCCCCTATCCCATCACGACAGGGGAGGGCATTCAGTACTTC,CASSPYPITTGEGIQYF
TRBV6-5,NA,NA,TRBJ1-6,TGTGCCAGCAGCCTGATCAGGGCAGATTCACCCCTCCACTTT,CASSLIRADSPLHF
TRBV27,NA,NA,TRBJ1-1,TGTGCCAGCATTAGACGACAGAAAGCTTTCTTT,CASIRRQKAFF
TRBV5-1,NA,NA,TRBJ2-7,TGCGCCAGCAGCTCGGTCTACTACGAGCAGTACTTC,CASSSVYYEQYF
TRBV6-1,NA,TRBD1,TRBJ2-2,TGTGCCAGCAGTGTCTTTACAGGGGGGCCGAACACCGGGGAGCTGTTTTTT,CASSVFTGGPNTGELFF
TRBV3-1/TRBV3-2,NA,NA,TRBJ1-4,TGTGCCAGCAGCCAAGATCCAGGGGCTAATAAAAAACTGTTTTTT,CASSQDPGANKKLFF
TRBV15,NA,TRBD1,TRBJ1-1,TGTGCCCCAGGAGTCAGGGGGCCGAGGAACACTGAAGCTTTCTTT,CAPGVRGPRNTEAFF
TRBV4-1,NA,TRBD2,TRBJ2-7,TGCGCCAGCAGCCAAAAGCCACTCGGGACTAGCGAGTCCTACGAGCAGTACTTC,CASSQKPLGTSESYEQYF
TRBV19,once,NA,TRBJ1-5,TGTGCCAGTAGTCACCAAGGTACAGGGAAAAATCAGCCCCAGCATTTT,CASSHQGTGKNQPQHF
TRBV15,NA,TRBD1,TRBJ1-2,TGTGCCACCAGCCCCGGGGACAGGGGGTATACGGGCTATGGCTACACCTTC,CATSPGDRGYTGYGYTF
TRBV6-1,few,NA,TRBJ1-3,TGTGCCAGCAGTGTCCGGGACAAACCCTCTGGAAACACCATATATTTT,CASSVRDKPSGNTIYF
TRBV13,NA,TRBD1,TRBJ2-4,TGTGCCAGCAGCTTAGGGCAGGGGGCCGCCAAAAACATTCAGTACTTC,CASSLGQGAAKNIQYF
TRBV5-1,NA,NA,TRBJ1-1,TGCGCCAGCAGCTTAATACAGAACACTGAAGCTTTCTTT,CASSLIQNTEAFF
TRBV5-4,once,TRBD1,TRBJ2-7,TGTGCCAGCAGCAGGGACAGGACCTCCTACGAGCAGTACTTC,CASSRDRTSYEQYF